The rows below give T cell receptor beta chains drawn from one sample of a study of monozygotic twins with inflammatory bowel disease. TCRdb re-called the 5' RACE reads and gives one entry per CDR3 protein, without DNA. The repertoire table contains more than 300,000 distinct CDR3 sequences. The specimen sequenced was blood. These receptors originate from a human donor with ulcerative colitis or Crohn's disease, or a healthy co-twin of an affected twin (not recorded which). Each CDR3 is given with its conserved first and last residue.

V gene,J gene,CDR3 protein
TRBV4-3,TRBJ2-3,CASSQGGAIGGFGTDTQYF
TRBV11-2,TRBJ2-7,CASSPGLNSYEQYF
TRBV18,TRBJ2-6,CASSPLSGANVLTF
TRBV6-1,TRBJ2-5,CASSQKLPGLAGLKTQYF
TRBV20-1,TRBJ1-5,CSASYRGKNQPQHF
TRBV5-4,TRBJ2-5,CASSRGGEGLETQYF
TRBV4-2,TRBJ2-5,CASSQDTGAEETQYF
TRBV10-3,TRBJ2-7,CAIRGQGASYEQYF
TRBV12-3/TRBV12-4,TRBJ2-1,CASSFFLTGYNEQFF
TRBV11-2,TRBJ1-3,CASSPRPGVGADGNTIYF
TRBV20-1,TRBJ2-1,CSASAGYNEQFF
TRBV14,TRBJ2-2,CASSQGQFTGELFF
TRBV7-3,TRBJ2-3,CASSIMTGIGDTQYF
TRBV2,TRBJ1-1,CASMEAHTEAFF
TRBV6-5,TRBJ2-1,CATRTTRSNEQFF
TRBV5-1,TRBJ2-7,CASSEADGPLTYEQYF
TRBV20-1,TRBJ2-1,CSARSLAGSSYNEQFF
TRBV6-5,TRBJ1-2,CASSYRGQGRTNYGYTF
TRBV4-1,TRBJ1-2,CASRNGRDYGYTF
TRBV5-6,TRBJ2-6,CASSLKLGGSGANVLTF
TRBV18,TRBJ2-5,CASSPPGETQYF
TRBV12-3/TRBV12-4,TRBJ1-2,CASSLIGQGAGGYTF
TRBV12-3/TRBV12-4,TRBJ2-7,CASSADRYSSYEQYF
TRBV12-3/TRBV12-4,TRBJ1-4,CASSLGGAGNEKLFF
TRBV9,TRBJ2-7,CASSVGPGEHYEQYF